This TCR beta chain appears in the sequencing data of a study of chemoradiotherapy in HPV16-positive cancers (dated by TCRdb to between 2021 and 2024). Study-wide context: Candidate HPV-specific T-cell clones and common TCR motifs were defined through functional T-cell assays on cells from a couple of HPV16-positive patients. The study asked whether T-cell immunity against the HPV oncoproteins E6 and E7 changes during chemoradiotherapy and whether it affects survival. The candidate HPV-specific TCRs and motifs were then tracked in TCR repertoires from some 86 patients with HPV-related cancers.

Repertoires were sampled multiple times during chemoradiotherapy, which allowed clonal expansion in the tumor microenvironment to be followed. Here is what the overall study found, with its caveats: Expansion of candidate HPV-specific clones and E7-related TCR motifs was observed in the tumor microenvironment during treatment, whereas no such expansion was observed for non-HPV-specific T cells. Improved recurrence-free survival in HPV16-positive patients was associated with expansion of HPV-responsive T cells during chemoradiotherapy. The survival association was reported for HPV16-positive patients, and the functional definition of HPV-specific T cells was derived from only a couple of HPV16-positive patients.

Note on this clone: It has no known antigen specificity. No quality values exist for individual bases; no much larger clone is one base distant.

Library construction relied on the immunoSEQ multiplex PCR assay. In TCRdb, the immuneACCESS table is reduced to in-frame sequences with V and J assigned. These tables do not hold every clone; where another copy was compared, an unresolved V gene accounts for under half, and the others remain unexplained. The sample table contains roughly 12,000 clones; only one count was recorded for roughly 63% of them. 15% to 20% of the sample is taken by the ten largest. Reading the germline V gene gives CDR1 MDHEN and CDR2 SYDVKM. Trimming costs V 3 bases and J 3 bases, and their ends lie 14 bases apart. The CDR3 goes from the cysteine to the phenylalanine over 15 residues. Only the CDR3 DNA is retained, 45 bases long and in frame from the first base.

The chain joins TRBV28 to TRBJ1-1; TRBD1 is a weak D gene call, 5 bases matching. The receptor was isolated from a human donor with HPV-associated anogenital cancer. This material was collected from a patient who underwent chemoradiotherapy. The CDR3 sequence is CASSFPAGLYTEAFF. Read as DNA, the sequence is TGTGCCAGCAGTTTTCCGGCGGGGCTGTACACTGAAGCTTTCTTT.